This record looks at one T cell receptor (beta chain) sequence and its context. V lost 6 bases and J lost 0, with 12 bases in between. This CDR3 contains 14 residues. CDR1 and CDR2 from the germline V gene are KGHSH and LQKENI. The sample originates from a study of blood T cell repertoires in COVID-19. Study context: Specimens from acute and convalescent COVID-19 originated in the United States, Italy and Spain. PBMCs, B-cell-depleted T cells, or T cells provided the cDNA or gDNA that made up the material.

Study processing details: The authors estimated nucleated cell counts from reference gene primer amplification. Here immunoSEQ multiplex PCR was the method, and the copy in TCRdb shows in-frame clones only, minus some. Clone size and V and J calls were adopted from that table, with D and trimming inferred from the DNA. Seen here are approximately 170,000 clones, over 75% observed once, and the top ten hold roughly 13%. This chain uses TRBV18 with TRBJ2-7, with unresolved D. Sequenced input: peripheral blood. The sequence was obtained from a man between 70 and 80 years old who had recovered from COVID-19. CDR3 amino acids: CASSPLQDSYEQYF. As DNA, the CDR3 is TGTGCCAGCTCCCCCCTCCAGGACTCCTACGAGCAGTACTTC.